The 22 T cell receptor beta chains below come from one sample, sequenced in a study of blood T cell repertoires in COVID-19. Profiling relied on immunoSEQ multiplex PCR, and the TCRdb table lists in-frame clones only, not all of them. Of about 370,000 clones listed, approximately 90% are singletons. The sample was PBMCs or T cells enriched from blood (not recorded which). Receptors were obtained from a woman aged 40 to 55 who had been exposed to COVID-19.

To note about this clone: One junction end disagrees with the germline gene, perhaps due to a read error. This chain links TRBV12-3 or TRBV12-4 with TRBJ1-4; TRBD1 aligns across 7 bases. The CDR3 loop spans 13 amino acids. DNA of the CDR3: TGTGCCAGCAGTTTGGGACAGATCACTCCGGGGCTTTTT. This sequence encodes CASSLGQITPGLF.

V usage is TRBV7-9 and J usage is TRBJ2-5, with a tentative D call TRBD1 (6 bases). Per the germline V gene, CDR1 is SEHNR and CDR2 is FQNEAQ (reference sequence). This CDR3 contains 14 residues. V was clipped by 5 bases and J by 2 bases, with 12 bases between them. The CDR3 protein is CASSRRRGQETQYF. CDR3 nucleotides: TGTGCCAGCAGCCGCCGAAGGGGGCAAGAGACCCAGTACTTC.

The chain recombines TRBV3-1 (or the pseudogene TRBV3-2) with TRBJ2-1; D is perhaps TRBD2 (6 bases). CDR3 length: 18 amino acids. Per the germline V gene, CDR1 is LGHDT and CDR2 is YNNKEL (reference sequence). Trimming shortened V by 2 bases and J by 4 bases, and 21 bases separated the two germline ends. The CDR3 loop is CASSQFGGEPKKYNEQFF. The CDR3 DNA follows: TGTGCCAGCAGCCAATTCGGAGGGGAGCCAAAAAAATACAATGAGCAGTTCTTC.

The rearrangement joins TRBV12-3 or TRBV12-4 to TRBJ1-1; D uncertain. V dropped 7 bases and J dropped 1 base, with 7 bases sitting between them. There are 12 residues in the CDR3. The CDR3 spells CASKLENTEAFF. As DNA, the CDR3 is TGTGCCAGCAAGCTCGAGAACACTGAAGCTTTCTTT.

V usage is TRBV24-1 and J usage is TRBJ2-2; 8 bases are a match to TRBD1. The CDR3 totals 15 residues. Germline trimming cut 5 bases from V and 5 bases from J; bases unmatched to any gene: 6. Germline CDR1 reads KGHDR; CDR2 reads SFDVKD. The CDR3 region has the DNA TGTGCCACCAGTGTGAAGGACAGGGATACCGGGGAGCTGTTTTTT. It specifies CATSVKDRDTGELFF.

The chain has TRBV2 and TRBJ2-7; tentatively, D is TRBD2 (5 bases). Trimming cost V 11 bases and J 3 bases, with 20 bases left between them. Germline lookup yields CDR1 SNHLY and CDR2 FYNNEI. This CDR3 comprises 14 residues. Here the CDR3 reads CAFAAVARNYEQYF. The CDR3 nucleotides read TGTGCCTTCGCCGCGGTAGCGCGTAACTACGAGCAGTACTTC.

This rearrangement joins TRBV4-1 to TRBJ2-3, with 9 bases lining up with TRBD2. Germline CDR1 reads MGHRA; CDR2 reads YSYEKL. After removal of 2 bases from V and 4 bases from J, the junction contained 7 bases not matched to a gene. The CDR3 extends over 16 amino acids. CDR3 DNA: TGCGCCAGCAGCCAATATGTTAGCGGGAGCTCAGATACGCAGTATTTT. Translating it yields CASSQYVSGSSDTQYF.

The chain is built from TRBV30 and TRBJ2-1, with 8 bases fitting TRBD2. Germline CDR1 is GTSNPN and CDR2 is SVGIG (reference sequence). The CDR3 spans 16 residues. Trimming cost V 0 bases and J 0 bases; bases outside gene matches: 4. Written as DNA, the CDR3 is TGTGCCTGGAGTGTGCGGGGGGTCCTCTCCTACAATGAGCAGTTCTTC. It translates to CAWSVRGVLSYNEQFF.

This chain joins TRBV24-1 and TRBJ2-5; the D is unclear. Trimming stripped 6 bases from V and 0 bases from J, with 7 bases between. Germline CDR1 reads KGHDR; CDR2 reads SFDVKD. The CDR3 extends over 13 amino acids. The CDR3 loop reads CATSHSYQETQYF. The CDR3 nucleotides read TGTGCCACCAGTCATTCCTACCAAGAGACCCAGTACTTC.

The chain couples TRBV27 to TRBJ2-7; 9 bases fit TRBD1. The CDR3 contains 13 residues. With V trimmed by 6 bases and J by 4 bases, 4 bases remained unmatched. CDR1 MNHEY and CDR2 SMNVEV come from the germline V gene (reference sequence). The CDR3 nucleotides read TGTGCCAGCAGGGGGACAGGGAGGTACGAGCAGTACTTC. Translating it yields CASRGTGRYEQYF.

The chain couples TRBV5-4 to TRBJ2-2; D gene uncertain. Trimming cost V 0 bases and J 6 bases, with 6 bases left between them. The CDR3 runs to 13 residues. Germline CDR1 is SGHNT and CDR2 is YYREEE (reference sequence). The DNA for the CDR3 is TGTGCCAGCAGCTTGGTATCTTCCGGGGAGCTGTTTTTT. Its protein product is CASSLVSSGELFF.

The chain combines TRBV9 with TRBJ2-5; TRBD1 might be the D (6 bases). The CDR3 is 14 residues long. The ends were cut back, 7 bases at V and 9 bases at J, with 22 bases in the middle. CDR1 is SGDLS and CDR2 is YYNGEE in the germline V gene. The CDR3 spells CASGGLGTSPAQYF. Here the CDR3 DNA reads TGTGCCAGCGGGGGCTTGGGAACTAGTCCGGCCCAGTACTTC.

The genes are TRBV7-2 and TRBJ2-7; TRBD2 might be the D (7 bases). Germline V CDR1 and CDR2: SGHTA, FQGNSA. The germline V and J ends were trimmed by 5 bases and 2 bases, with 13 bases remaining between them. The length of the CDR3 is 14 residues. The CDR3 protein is CASSGGGGTYEQYF. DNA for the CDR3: TGTGCCAGCAGCGGGGGCGGGGGAACCTACGAGCAGTACTTC.

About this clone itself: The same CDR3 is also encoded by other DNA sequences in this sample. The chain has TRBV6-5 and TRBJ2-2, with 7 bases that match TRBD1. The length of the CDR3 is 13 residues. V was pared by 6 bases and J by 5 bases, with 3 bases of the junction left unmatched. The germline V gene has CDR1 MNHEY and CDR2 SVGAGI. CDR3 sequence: CASSLRGTGELFF. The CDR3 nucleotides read TGTGCCAGCAGCCTCAGGGGGACCGGGGAGCTGTTTTTT.

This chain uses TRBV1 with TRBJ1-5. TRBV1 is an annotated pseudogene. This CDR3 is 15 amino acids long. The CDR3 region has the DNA TGCACCAGCAGCCAAGATACTGAGAAAAGTCAGCCCCAGCATTTT. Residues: CTSSQDTEKSQPQHF.

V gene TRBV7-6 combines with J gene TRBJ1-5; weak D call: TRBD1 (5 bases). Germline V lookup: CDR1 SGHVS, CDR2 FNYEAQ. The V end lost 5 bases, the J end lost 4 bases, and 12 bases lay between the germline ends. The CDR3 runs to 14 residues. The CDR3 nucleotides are TGTGCCAGCAGCGCACAGGAATCGAATCAGCCCCAGCATTTT. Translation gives CASSAQESNQPQHF.

CDR3 DNA sequence: TGCGCCAGCGCTAGCGGAAACTCCTACAATGAGCAGTTCTTC. Translating gives CASASGNSYNEQFF. The J gene is TRBJ2-1, the V gene TRBV5-1; 7 nucleotides match TRBD2. In germline, CDR1 is SGHRS, CDR2 YFSETQ. The CDR3 loop spans 14 amino acids. J lost 0 bases, V lost 7 bases, and 4 bases had no gene match.

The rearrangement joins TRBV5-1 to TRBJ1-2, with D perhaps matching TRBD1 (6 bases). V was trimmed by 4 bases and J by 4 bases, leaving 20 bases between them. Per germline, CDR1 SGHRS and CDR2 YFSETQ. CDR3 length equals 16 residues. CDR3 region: CASSPEPGVISYGYTF. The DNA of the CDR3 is TGCGCCAGCAGCCCGGAGCCAGGGGTAATTAGCTATGGCTACACCTTC.

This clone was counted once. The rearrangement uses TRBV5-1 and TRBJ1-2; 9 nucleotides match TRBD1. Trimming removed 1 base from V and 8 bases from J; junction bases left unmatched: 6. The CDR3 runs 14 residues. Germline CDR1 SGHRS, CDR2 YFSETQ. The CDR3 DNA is TGCGCCAGCAGCTTGTCGTTAACAGGGGGCGGCTACACCTTC. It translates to CASSLSLTGGGYTF.

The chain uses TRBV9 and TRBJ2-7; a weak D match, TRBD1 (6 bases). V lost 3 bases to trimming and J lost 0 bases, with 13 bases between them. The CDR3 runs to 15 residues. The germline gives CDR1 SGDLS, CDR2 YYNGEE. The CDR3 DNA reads TGTGCCAGCAGCGCGACAGGCCTCAGCTCCTACGAGCAGTACTTC. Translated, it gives CASSATGLSSYEQYF.

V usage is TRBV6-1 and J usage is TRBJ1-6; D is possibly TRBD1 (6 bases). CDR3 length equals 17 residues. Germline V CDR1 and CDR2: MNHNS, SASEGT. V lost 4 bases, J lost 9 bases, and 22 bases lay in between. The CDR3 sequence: CASSAETGFLLTSPLHF. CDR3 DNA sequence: TGTGCCAGCAGTGCTGAAACAGGGTTCCTTCTTACTTCACCCCTCCACTTT.

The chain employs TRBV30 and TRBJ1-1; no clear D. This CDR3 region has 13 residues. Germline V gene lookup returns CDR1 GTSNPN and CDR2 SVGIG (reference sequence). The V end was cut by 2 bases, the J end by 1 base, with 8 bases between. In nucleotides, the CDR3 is TGTGCCTGGAGTCGATCTAGGAACACTGAAGCTTTCTTT. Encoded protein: CAWSRSRNTEAFF.